Presented here are 20 T cell receptor beta chains from one specimen sequenced in a study of blood T cell repertoires in COVID-19. Data came from immunoSEQ multiplex PCR; TCRdb stores just in-frame clones and leaves some out. Found here are some 120,000 clones, about 88% of them singletons; the top ten hold about 1.3%. The sequencing input was peripheral blood. These receptor sequences come from a man aged 40-55 years with acute or convalescent COVID-19.

The chain combines TRBV5-1 with TRBJ2-2; unclear D gene. The ends were cut back, 4 bases at V and 1 base at J, with 11 bases in the middle. In germline, CDR1 is SGHRS, CDR2 YFSETQ. This CDR3 region has 15 residues. CDR3 sequence (DNA): TGCGCCAGCAGCAGCTCTGTTCAGAACACCGGGGAGCTGTTTTTT. This sequence encodes CASSSSVQNTGELFF.

The V and J genes are TRBV3-1 (or the pseudogene TRBV3-2) and TRBJ2-1; no definite D call. The germline CDR1 and CDR2 sequences are LGHDT and YNNKEL (reference sequence). V was pared by 4 bases and J by 3 bases, with 4 bases between. The CDR3 is 12 residues long. In nucleotides, the CDR3 is TGTGCCAGCAGCCGTTACTACAATGAGCAGTTCTTC. It yields the protein CASSRYYNEQFF.

This sequence joins TRBV18 and TRBJ2-7; 9 bases align to TRBD1. J lost 4 bases, V lost 8 bases, and 9 bases had no gene match. Germline CDR1 and CDR2: KGHSH and LQKENI. The CDR3 length is 14 residues. DNA of the CDR3: TGTGCCAGCACTGACAGGGGGAATGGGTACGAGCAGTACTTC. Encoded protein: CASTDRGNGYEQYF.

The chain joins TRBV10-3 to TRBJ1-5; 7 nucleotides match TRBD1. Germline CDR1 ENHRY, CDR2 SYGVKD. V gave up 2 bases and J gave up 4 bases; unmatched junction bases: 14. This CDR3 region has 18 residues. The CDR3 region is CAISEGGDSPKANQPQHF. CDR3 bases: TGTGCCATCAGTGAGGGAGGGGACAGCCCAAAAGCTAATCAGCCCCAGCATTTT.

The V gene is TRBV18, the J gene TRBJ2-7; D possibly corresponds to TRBD2 (5 bases). With 0 bases removed from V and 3 bases from J, the gap between germline ends came to 18 bases. The CDR3 contains 17 residues. CDR1 and CDR2 (germline): KGHSH, LQKENI. Written as DNA, the CDR3 is TGTGCCAGCTCACCACCGCGGCGGGCAGGCCCGCTCTACGAGCAGTACTTC. Amino acid sequence: CASSPPRRAGPLYEQYF.

The rearrangement uses TRBV4-2 and TRBJ1-1; 9 bases match TRBD1. CDR1 and CDR2 from the germline V gene are LGHNA and YNFKEQ. Unmatched junction bases numbered 2, after V lost 2 bases and J lost 4 bases. CDR3 length equals 14 residues. The CDR3 nucleotides are TGTGCCAGCAGCCAAAGACAGGGGGGCACTGAAGCTTTCTTT. This gives the protein CASSQRQGGTEAFF.

The chain employs TRBV2 and TRBJ2-5; 9 bases fit TRBD1. Germline lookup yields CDR1 SNHLY and CDR2 FYNNEI. Losses at the gene ends were 5 bases for V and 2 bases for J; bases not matched to a gene: 9. This CDR3 comprises 16 residues. CDR3 bases: TGTGCCAGCAGTCGGGGACAGGGCTCCCCACAAGAGACCCAGTACTTC. Translation: CASSRGQGSPQETQYF.

V usage is TRBV5-4 and J usage is TRBJ2-3, with 16 positions matching TRBD2. Looked up from germline, CDR1 is SGHNT and CDR2 is YYREEE (reference sequence). The CDR3 has 16 residues. V shed 4 bases, J shed 5 bases, and the junction held 4 bases outside the gene matches. In DNA form, the CDR3 reads TGTGCCAGCAGCGTGGGACTAGCGGGAGGGAAAGATACGCAGTATTTT. It is translated as CASSVGLAGGKDTQYF.

The chain uses TRBV2 and TRBJ2-1; D gene uncertain. This CDR3 has 15 amino acids. The germline V and J ends were trimmed by 4 bases and 7 bases, with 17 bases remaining between them. CDR1 SNHLY and CDR2 FYNNEI come from the germline V gene. CDR3 sequence (DNA): TGTGCCAGCAGTGGAAAGAGGATCGTTTATAATGAGCAGTTCTTC. Translating it yields CASSGKRIVYNEQFF.

The chain couples TRBV6-5 to TRBJ1-4; D is undetermined. The CDR3 consists of 13 residues. Germline CDR1 reads MNHEY; CDR2 reads SVGAGI. V dropped 5 bases and J dropped 8 bases, with 12 bases sitting between them. The DNA of the CDR3 is TGTGCCAGCAGTAGGAGGATAGAGGAAAAACTGTTTTTT. This translates into CASSRRIEEKLFF.

The chain carries TRBV6-1 and TRBJ2-3; TRBD1 is a possible D gene (6 bases). Germline V gene data show CDR1 as MNHNS and CDR2 as SASEGT. This CDR3 is built from 15 residues. V dropped 6 bases and J dropped 1 base, with 14 bases sitting between them. The chain's CDR3 is CASRTLGHRTDTQYF. The CDR3 DNA reads TGTGCCAGCAGGACCCTGGGACATCGCACAGATACGCAGTATTTT.

This chain connects TRBV10-2 to TRBJ2-3; TRBD1 matches 7 bases. The junction had 4 bases not matched to a gene; V was cut back by 10 bases and J by 0 bases. The CDR3 length is 13 residues. The germline V gene has CDR1 WSHSY and CDR2 SAAADI. The CDR3 reads CATRGSSTDTQYF. As DNA, the CDR3 is TGCGCCACCAGGGGGAGTAGCACAGATACGCAGTATTTT.

This clone was counted only a few times. V is TRBV7-8 and J is TRBJ1-2; 10 bases agree with TRBD1. The CDR3 sequence is 15 residues long. Germline CDR1 SGHVS, CDR2 FQNEAQ. V lost 2 bases and J lost 4; bases outside the gene matches: 4. Here the CDR3 DNA reads TGTGCCAGCAGCTTAAGGGACAGGGGTGGCTATGGCTACACCTTC. Amino acids: CASSLRDRGGYGYTF.

With regard to this clone: This same CDR3 is encoded by further DNA sequences in the sample. J is TRBJ1-3 and V is TRBV7-9; tentatively, D is TRBD1 (5 bases). The CDR3 is made up of 14 amino acids. CDR1 and CDR2 (germline): SEHNR, FQNEAQ (reference sequence). The V gene lost 5 bases and the J gene lost 0 bases, with 8 bases spanning the gap. In DNA, the CDR3 is TGTGCCAGCAGCCCGGACATCTCTGGAAACACCATATATTTT. Residues: CASSPDISGNTIYF.

The sample holds a few counts of this clone. The gene calls are TRBV7-8 and TRBJ2-2; D may be TRBD2 (5 bases). Germline V gives CDR1 SGHVS, CDR2 FQNEAQ. CDR3 length: 16 amino acids. Trimming cost V 0 bases and J 2 bases, with 10 bases left between them. The DNA for the CDR3 is TGTGCCAGCAGCTTAGCGCTGAGGGTAAACACCGGGGAGCTGTTTTTT. This codes for CASSLALRVNTGELFF.

J is TRBJ2-2 and V is TRBV7-8; TRBD1 matches 7 bases. The CDR3 has 15 residues. V gave up 5 bases and J gave up 0 bases; unmatched junction bases: 3. The germline gives CDR1 SGHVS, CDR2 FQNEAQ. CDR3 bases: TGTGCCAGCAGCCGGGGACAGCCGAACACCGGGGAGCTGTTTTTT. This codes for CASSRGQPNTGELFF.

The rearrangement uses TRBV4-2 and TRBJ2-7; 9 positions match TRBD2. The CDR3 spans 16 residues. CDR1 and CDR2 from the germline V gene are LGHNA and YNFKEQ. After removal of 0 bases from V and 4 bases from J, the junction contained 7 bases not matched to a gene. The CDR3 sequence: CASSQDIGREGYEQYF. The CDR3 DNA reads TGTGCCAGCAGCCAAGATATCGGGCGGGAGGGGTACGAGCAGTACTTC.

J is TRBJ1-4 and V is TRBV2, with TRBD1 as a possible D gene (5 bases). Germline V gives CDR1 SNHLY, CDR2 FYNNEI. The CDR3 extends over 17 amino acids. The germline V and J ends were trimmed by 2 bases and 3 bases, with 16 bases remaining between them. The CDR3 DNA is TGTGCCAGCAGTGAATATGGCTGGGGCCGCGCTAATGAAAAACTGTTTTTT. Protein product: CASSEYGWGRANEKLFF.

This chain links TRBV28 with TRBJ2-2, with 10 bases fitting TRBD2. The V gene end was trimmed by 8 bases and the J gene end by 5 bases; junction bases not matched to a gene: 8. Germline loops: CDR1 MDHEN, CDR2 SYDVKM. This CDR3 has 15 amino acids. The CDR3 loop is CASLFSGRRTGELFF. CDR3 nucleotide sequence: TGTGCCAGCCTTTTTAGCGGGAGGAGGACCGGGGAGCTGTTTTTT.

This CDR3 is CSVEDGRKTYYGYTF. For the CDR3, the DNA is TGCAGCGTTGAAGATGGGAGGAAGACCTACTATGGCTACACCTTC. This chain joins TRBV29-1 and TRBJ1-2; D remains ambiguous. The CDR3 sequence is 15 residues long. The germline CDR1 and CDR2 sequences are SQVTM and ANQGSEA. V was shortened by 0 bases and J by 3 bases, with 14 bases between the two germline ends.